The next 21 T cell receptor beta chains were all read from a single sample in a study of T and B cells in COVID-19 patients. TRB rearrangements were amplified by multiplex PCR with BIOMED2 TRB-A/B primers. TCRdb itself ran the multiplex PCR reads through MiXCR, one entry per CDR3 protein. The sample has around 5,000 distinct CDR3 sequences; roughly 26% are singletons. Blood genomic DNA input for TRB amplification was 250-500 ng. Sequenced: blood. The origin of the receptors is a human donor with active COVID-19.

This clonotype was seen more than once but under ten times. The chain joins TRBV6-1 to TRBJ1-2; 7 bases fit TRBD1. From germline, CDR1 is MNHNS and CDR2 SASEGT. This CDR3 comprises 13 residues. J was trimmed by 5 bases and V by 6 bases; bases with no gene match: 6. This CDR3 is CASRLTGDYGYTF. The CDR3 coding sequence is TGTGCCAGCAGGCTAACAGGGGATTATGGCTACACCTTC.

This sequence joins TRBV28 and TRBJ1-2; no definite D call. The CDR3 has 10 residues. Trimming took 5 bases from V and 8 from J, leaving 6 bases between them. The germline V gene has CDR1 MDHEN and CDR2 SYDVKM. The CDR3 nucleotides read TGTGCCAGCAGTAGGGTCGGCTACACCTTC. It is translated as CASSRVGYTF.

This clonotype was seen only a few times. The rearrangement uses TRBV7-2 and TRBJ2-7; possible D gene TRBD2, 7 bases. Trimming took off 0 bases at V and 5 bases at J, with 8 bases between the two ends. CDR1 and CDR2 (germline): SGHTA, FQGNSA. The CDR3 runs to 13 residues. The CDR3 DNA reads TGTGCCAGCAGCTTAGCGGGGGGGCACGAGCAGTACTTC. Translation gives CASSLAGGHEQYF. The complete variable domain, with remaining parts taken from reference TRBV7-2 and TRBJ2-7, reads GAGVSQSPSNKVTEKGKDVELRCDPISGHTALYWYRQSLGQGLEFLIYFQGNSAPDKSGLPSDRFSAERTGGSVSTLTIQRTQQEDSAVYLCASSLAGGHEQYFGPGTRLTVT.

Of note for this clonotype: One end of the junction does not line up with germline, which may come from a read error. The chain combines TRBV10-3 with TRBJ1-1; D gene ambiguous. CDR1 and CDR2 (germline): ENHRY, SYGVKD. This CDR3 contains 12 residues. The CDR3, as DNA: TGTGCCAGCCGATCGGTGAACACTGAAGATTTCTTT. It encodes CASRSVNTEDFF.

This chain joins TRBV12-3 or TRBV12-4 and TRBJ2-3; 8 nucleotides agree with TRBD2. There are 15 residues in the CDR3. The junction had 9 bases not matched to a gene; V was cut back by 6 bases and J by 4 bases. CDR3 nucleotides: TGTGCCAGCAGCTGGGCGGGGGGCTCGGCAGATACGCAGTATTTT. It specifies CASSWAGGSADTQYF.

This clonotype is medium-sized. This chain joins TRBV30 and TRBJ1-5; 8 positions match TRBD1. This CDR3 contains 15 residues. Germline CDR1 GTSNPN, CDR2 SVGIG (reference sequence). Trimming removed 1 base from V and 4 bases from J; junction bases left unmatched: 6. CDR3 coding DNA: TGTGCCTGGAGTGCAGGGACAGGCCCTAATCAGCCCCAGCATTTT. Translation gives CAWSAGTGPNQPQHF.

By sample fraction, this clonotype is medium-sized (0.01 to 0.1%). This chain joins TRBV19 and TRBJ2-1; D may be TRBD2 (5 bases). Per the germline V gene, CDR1 is LNHDA and CDR2 is SQIVND (reference sequence). The CDR3 has 16 residues. The ends were cut back, 5 bases at V and 7 bases at J, with 21 bases in the middle. CDR3 bases: TGTGCCAGTAGTTCCGCGGACGGGGTGAAGGCAAATGAGCAGTTCTTC. This codes for CASSSADGVKANEQFF.

Only a few counts were recorded for this clonotype. The CDR3 is CASSDSGTGNEQFF. CDR3 sequence (DNA): TGTGCCAGCAGTGACTCGGGTACAGGTAATGAGCAGTTCTTC. The chain has TRBV6-4 and TRBJ2-1, with a weak D call TRBD1 (5 bases). Germline V CDR1 and CDR2: MRHNA, SNTAGT. V was pared by 0 bases and J by 7 bases, with 10 bases between. The CDR3 sequence is 14 residues long.

The chain combines TRBV20-1 with TRBJ2-3; 8 bases fit TRBD2. Germline V gene sequence: CDR1 DFQATT, CDR2 SNEGSKA (reference sequence). This CDR3 region has 13 residues. Trimming cost V 8 bases and J 2 bases; bases outside gene matches: 6. CDR3 protein: CSSAGGSTDTQYF. The CDR3 nucleotides are TGCAGTTCGGCGGGGGGATCCACAGATACGCAGTATTTT.

This clonotype has more than one count but fewer than ten. V gene TRBV6-2 or TRBV6-3 combines with J gene TRBJ2-3; 9 bases are a match to TRBD1. J lost 4 bases, V lost 6 bases, and 8 bases had no gene match. The CDR3 consists of 15 residues. Germline V lookup: CDR1 MNHEY, CDR2 SVGEGT. In DNA form, the CDR3 reads TGTGCCAGCAGCGGACAGGGGAGAAGGCCAGATACGCAGTATTTT. Translated: CASSGQGRRPDTQYF.

By share of the sample, this clonotype is medium-sized. The chain has TRBV12-3 or TRBV12-4 and TRBJ2-3; D is undetermined. Trimming pared 2 bases from V and 1 base from J, leaving 10 bases between. The CDR3 has 15 residues. Here the CDR3 DNA reads TGTGCCAGCAGTTTAACACGAACTCGCACAGATACGCAGTATTTT. Translation gives CASSLTRTRTDTQYF.

This chain connects TRBV20-1 to TRBJ1-4, with 8 positions matching TRBD1. J was trimmed by 10 bases and V by 5 bases; bases with no gene match: 9. CDR1 DFQATT and CDR2 SNEGSKA come from the germline V gene (reference sequence). This CDR3 is built from 13 residues. The CDR3 loop is CSAGGQGVRKLFF. Here the CDR3 DNA reads TGCAGTGCTGGCGGACAGGGAGTTCGAAAACTGTTTTTT.

This clonotype has a handful of counts. The chain combines TRBV4-3 with TRBJ2-6; D possibly matches TRBD1 or TRBD2 (5 bases each). V was clipped by 4 bases and J by 1 base, with 14 bases between them. This CDR3 has 17 residues. Looked up from germline, CDR1 is LGHNA and CDR2 is YSLEER. CDR3 coding DNA: TGCGCCAGCAGCCGGGACGGTGACGGATCTGGGGCCAACGTCCTGACTTTC. It is translated as CASSRDGDGSGANVLTF.

The chain recombines TRBV7-2 with TRBJ1-4; D call uncertain. The germline V gene has CDR1 SGHTA and CDR2 FQGNSA. The CDR3 loop spans 16 amino acids. Trimming stripped 5 bases from V and 8 bases from J, with 21 bases between. CDR3 bases: TGTGCCAGCAGCCCCCGTGTACGCGAGGAGGACGAAAAACTGTTTTTT. Translation: CASSPRVREEDEKLFF.

There are a few counts of this clonotype. This chain joins TRBV6-2 or TRBV6-3 and TRBJ2-7; D may be TRBD1 or TRBD2 (5 bases each). The V end lost 3 bases, the J end lost 2 bases, and 20 bases lay between the germline ends. The germline V gene encodes CDR1 MNHEY and CDR2 SVGEGT. CDR3 length equals 17 residues. In nucleotides, the CDR3 is TGTGCCAGCAGTTATTCTCTTTCACGGGGCAGGACCTACGAGCAGTACTTC. Its protein product is CASSYSLSRGRTYEQYF.

The CDR3 bases are TGTGCCAGCAGCCAAGCCGGGGGCGCGATGGTTGAGACCCAGTACTTC. It encodes CASSQAGGAMVETQYF. This chain connects TRBV14 to TRBJ2-5; the D gene could be TRBD1 or TRBD2 (6 bases each). Germline lookup yields CDR1 SGHDN and CDR2 FVKESK. The ends were cut back, 1 base at V and 5 bases at J, with 17 bases in the middle. This CDR3 region has 16 residues.

By share, this clonotype counts as medium-sized (0.01 to 0.1%). CDR3 region: CASSPRLAEAFF. The CDR3 region has the DNA TGTGCCAGCAGCCCCCGGTTAGCTGAAGCTTTCTTT. The rearrangement uses TRBV13 and TRBJ1-1; no definite D call. CDR3 length: 12 residues. V was cut by 5 bases and J by 6 bases, with 10 bases left in between. Germline values: CDR1 PRHDT, CDR2 FYEKMQ (reference sequence).

Within the sample, this clonotype is medium-sized. This chain joins TRBV15 and TRBJ1-6, with 9 bases matching TRBD1. Germline loops: CDR1 LNHNV, CDR2 YYDKDF (reference sequence). V was clipped by 0 bases and J by 7 bases; unmatched bases: 4. This CDR3 has 16 amino acids. CDR3 nucleotide sequence: TGTGCCACCAGCAGAGAAAGAACAGGGGGCAATTCACCCCTCCACTTT. Translating it yields CATSRERTGGNSPLHF. Using reference TRBV15 and TRBJ1-6 for the parts outside the CDR3, the full variable domain is DAMVIQNPRYQVTQFGKPVTLSCSQTLNHNVMYWYQQKSSQAPKLLFHYYDKDFNNEADTPDNFQSRRPNTSFCFLDIRSPGLGDTAMYLCATSRERTGGNSPLHFGNGTRLTVT.

This clonotype turned up a few times. The chain carries TRBV12-3 or TRBV12-4 and TRBJ1-2; no clear D. The CDR3 spans 15 residues. The V and J ends lost 2 bases and 4 bases respectively, with 14 bases between them. The chain's CDR3 is CASSLSKVRAYGYTF. CDR3 bases: TGTGCCAGCAGTTTAAGTAAGGTACGTGCCTATGGCTACACCTTC.

The chain carries TRBV6-2 or TRBV6-3 and TRBJ2-7; D ambiguous. V was cut by 8 bases and J by 6 bases, with 14 bases left in between. The CDR3 is 12 amino acids. Germline values: CDR1 MNHEY, CDR2 SVGEGT. The CDR3 nucleotides read TGTGCCAGCGGGCTAGATATGCGCGAGCAGTACTTC. Its translation is CASGLDMREQYF.

The chain is built from TRBV6-2 or TRBV6-3 and TRBJ1-5, with 8 positions matching TRBD1. The CDR3 totals 13 residues. Trimming at V came to 5 bases and at J to 8 bases, leaving 5 bases not matched to a gene. Germline values: CDR1 MNHEY, CDR2 SVGEGT. The CDR3 loop reads CASSLRGLEPQHF. CDR3 bases: TGTGCCAGCAGTCTCAGGGGGCTTGAGCCCCAGCATTTT.